This is a list of T cell receptor beta chains from one sample in a study of CD8+ T cells in alopecia areata. The assay was immunoSEQ multiplex PCR, and TCRdb's table has in-frame clones only and misses some. The profile shows about 37,000 clones, around half of them singletons. The sample consisted of CD4+ Tregs sorted from blood. The receptors stem from a human donor with alopecia areata. The CDR3 runs from the conserved cysteine through the conserved F or W. The D gene is left open where the match is weak. Clone size is stated in some rows and not others, as once, few, many or a class when expanded.

TRBV20-1	TRBJ1-1	NA	NA	CSARMETEAFF	TGCAGTGCTAGAATGGAGACTGAAGCTTTCTTT
TRBV14	TRBJ2-7	few	NA	CASSQRAGQYEQYF	TGTGCCAGCAGCCAGAGGGCAGGGCAGTACGAGCAGTACTTC
TRBV6-6	TRBJ1-5	once	NA	CASSVQSGAAQPQHF	TGTGCCAGCAGTGTTCAATCAGGGGCGGCTCAGCCCCAGCATTTT
TRBV12-5	TRBJ1-2	once	TRBD1	CASGSGQGSNYGYTF	TGTGCTAGTGGTTCGGGACAGGGCAGTAACTATGGCTACACCTTC
TRBV6-1	TRBJ1-5	NA	NA	CASSRGEGVGQPQHF	TGTGCCAGCAGCAGGGGTGAAGGGGTGGGTCAGCCCCAGCATTTT
TRBV29-1	TRBJ2-7	few	NA	CSVDLRESGRSYEQYF	TGCAGCGTTGACTTGCGGGAATCGGGGAGGTCCTACGAGCAGTACTTC
TRBV5-1	TRBJ2-5	NA	TRBD1	CASSLGRGRWETQYF	TGCGCCAGCAGCTTGGGAAGGGGGCGCTGGGAGACCCAGTACTTC
TRBV6-1	TRBJ2-5	once	NA	CASRFRRAQETQYF	TGTGCCAGCAGGTTCAGGAGGGCCCAAGAGACCCAGTACTTC
TRBV19	TRBJ2-7	NA	TRBD1	CASSARTGLSYEQYF	TGTGCCAGTAGTGCCCGGACAGGGCTTTCCTACGAGCAGTACTTC
TRBV6-9	TRBJ2-7	NA	TRBD1	CASSKPGQNYEQYF	TGTGCCAGCAGTAAACCGGGACAGAACTACGAGCAGTACTTC
TRBV7-8	TRBJ2-3	few	TRBD1	CASSLDGAGGADTQYF	TGTGCCAGCAGCTTAGATGGGGCAGGGGGCGCGGATACGCAGTATTTT
TRBV4-1	TRBJ2-7	medium-sized	NA	CASSQGITYEQYF	TGCGCCAGCAGCCAAGGAATCACCTACGAGCAGTACTTC
TRBV27	TRBJ1-4	NA	NA	CASSPVGGKLFF	TGTGCCAGCAGCCCGGTGGGGGGAAAACTGTTTTTT
TRBV28	TRBJ2-1	few	NA	CASSSLSARGPYNEQFF	TGTGCCAGCAGTTCCCTCAGCGCTAGAGGTCCCTACAATGAGCAGTTCTTC
TRBV11-1	TRBJ2-1	NA	NA	CASSLVGSYNEQFF	TGTGCCAGCAGCTTAGTTGGCTCCTACAATGAGCAGTTCTTC
TRBV10-3	TRBJ1-2	medium-sized	NA	CAISESSANYGYTF	TGTGCCATCAGTGAGAGCTCAGCAAACTATGGCTACACCTTC
TRBV18	TRBJ2-5	few	NA	CASSPRMGTQYF	TGTGCCAGCTCACCGCGGATGGGGACCCAGTACTTC
TRBV7-2	TRBJ1-5	NA	NA	CASSLEGLQPQHF	TGTGCCAGCAGCTTAGAAGGGCTTCAGCCCCAGCATTTT
TRBV2	TRBJ2-7	NA	TRBD1	CASRDRVEQYF	TGTGCCAGCAGGGACAGGGTCGAGCAGTACTTC
TRBV5-4	TRBJ2-3	NA	NA	CASSPKSSKGKDTQYF	TGTGCCAGCAGCCCGAAAAGCAGTAAGGGGAAGGATACGCAGTATTTT
TRBV7-2	TRBJ2-1	NA	TRBD2	CASSLQSLAGGEQFF	TGTGCCAGCAGCTTACAGTCCCTAGCGGGAGGTGAGCAGTTCTTC
TRBV5-1	TRBJ1-2	NA	NA	CASSQDSLLVGGYTF	TGCGCCAGCAGCCAGGACTCGCTGCTAGTCGGGGGCTACACCTTC
TRBV18	TRBJ1-1	NA	TRBD1	CASSPGQGTTEAFF	TGTGCCAGCTCACCGGGACAGGGAACCACTGAAGCTTTCTTT
TRBV6-6	TRBJ2-3	NA	NA	CASTSLGWGTDTQYF	TGTGCCAGCACCTCCCTGGGGTGGGGCACAGATACGCAGTATTTT
TRBV7-9	TRBJ2-5	few	NA	CASSSYQETQYF	TGTGCCAGCAGCTCGTACCAAGAGACCCAGTACTTC
TRBV29-1	TRBJ2-2	few	NA	CSARGSNTGELFF	TGCAGCGCTCGGGGCTCTAACACCGGGGAGCTGTTTTTT
TRBV28	TRBJ2-7	few	NA	CATGSGDSYEQYF	TGTGCTACCGGGTCGGGGGACTCCTACGAGCAGTACTTC
TRBV18	TRBJ1-5	NA	TRBD1	CASSGQGVNQPQHF	TGTGCCAGCTCGGGACAGGGGGTCAATCAGCCCCAGCATTTT
TRBV7-2	TRBJ1-6	NA	NA	CASSYQGTSYNSPLHF	TGTGCCAGCAGCTACCAGGGGACCTCCTATAATTCACCCCTCCACTTT
TRBV5-6	TRBJ2-1	NA	TRBD2	CASRRGRASGRYEQFF	TGTGCCAGCCGACGGGGGAGGGCTAGCGGGAGGTATGAGCAGTTCTTC
TRBV18	TRBJ2-5	NA	NA	CASSRIDASTRYF	TGTGCCAGCTCACGTATAGACGCGTCCACACGGTACTTC
TRBV5-1	TRBJ2-7	NA	TRBD2	CASSYNGRDEQYF	TGCGCCAGCAGCTATAATGGGAGGGACGAGCAGTACTTC
TRBV7-2	TRBJ1-4	medium-sized	NA	CASSPGPRGLDEKLFF	TGTGCCAGCAGCCCCGGTCCCCGGGGTCTAGACGAAAAACTGTTTTTT
TRBV5-1	TRBJ1-1	NA	TRBD1	CASRWTGTSSTEAFF	TGCGCCAGCAGATGGACAGGGACCTCGAGCACTGAAGCTTTCTTT